This section outlines one T cell receptor beta chain sequence together with its context. What it binds is unknown. The V gene's germline CDR1 is MNHEY and CDR2 SMNVEV (reference sequence). The CDR3 contains 15 residues. Trimming pared 4 bases from V and 4 bases from J, leaving 17 bases between. The data stem from a study of cytomegalovirus exposure and HLA in healthy donors. The primer mix had 60 Vbeta and 13 Jbeta primers. Sequenced by immunoSEQ multiplex PCR; TCRdb stores in-frame clones only, minus some. The table lists 120,000 or so clones, roughly 78% of them singletons. Findings of the study overall: Indistinguishable V segments, including TRBV6-2 and TRBV6-3, were excluded. Later, TCR association rates were found to vary by HLA locus, highest for DRB1 and lowest for HLA-C.

The source of this sequence is a woman between 40 and 50 years old in good health and CMV-seronegative. The material sequenced was PBMCs. This rearrangement joins TRBV27 to TRBJ2-7; possibly TRBD1 for D (5 bases). CDR3 sequence: CASSSLDKHRYEQYF. As DNA, the CDR3 is TGTGCCAGCAGTTCCTTGGACAAGCACCGTTACGAGCAGTACTTC.